These T cell receptor beta chains were read from a single sample in a study of T cells in Graves' hyperthyroidism and ophthalmopathy. TCRdb re-called the multiplex PCR reads with MiXCR, one entry per CDR3 protein. The profile covers about 600,000 distinct CDR3 sequences, with more than 14% appearing a single time and around 12% taken by the ten largest. The sample comprised blood. The receptors here all came from a woman aged 45-65 years with Graves' ophthalmopathy. The CDR3 runs from the conserved cysteine through the conserved F or W. D genes are given only for firm matches. Rows give clone size only sometimes, using once, few, many, or a class for an expanded clone.

CDR3 protein	CDR3 DNA	D gene	CDR3 length	J gene	clone size	V gene
CAISDNLRGGRVYEQYF	TGTGCCATCAGTGACAATCTTCGAGGCGGGAGAGTTTACGAGCAGTACTTC	TRBD2	17	TRBJ2-7	NA	TRBV10-3
CASSQDPLGTQYF	TGTGCCAGCAGCCAAGACCCGCTGGGGACCCAGTACTTC	NA	13	TRBJ2-5	many	TRBV3-1
CAISESGLAGQGYEQHF	TGTGCCATCAGTGAGTCGGGACTAGCGGGACAGGGTTACGAGCAGCATTTC	TRBD2	17	TRBJ2-7	few	TRBV10-3
CASGGTGPQHF	TGTGCCAGCGGGGGGACAGGGCCCCAGCATTTT	TRBD1	11	TRBJ1-5	NA	TRBV6-2/TRBV6-3
CATSRGGTGPYEQYF	TGTGCCACCAGCCGCGGCGGGACAGGCCCCTACGAGCAGTACTTC	TRBD1	15	TRBJ2-7	many	TRBV24-1
CSERQKNYGYTF	TGCAGCGAGAGACAGAAAAACTATGGCTACACCTTC	NA	12	TRBJ1-2	many	TRBV20-1
CASSPGQDQETQYF	TGTGCCAGCAGCCCGGGGCAGGACCAAGAGACCCAGTACTTC	NA	14	TRBJ2-5	NA	TRBV9
CASSSGVKHPYNEQFF	TGTGCCAGCTCATCGGGGGTGAAACATCCCTACAATGAGCAGTTCTTC	NA	16	TRBJ2-1	many	TRBV18
CASSQDGTGGSTDTQYF	TGCGCCAGCAGCCAAGATGGGACAGGGGGGAGCACAGATACGCAGTATTTT	TRBD1	17	TRBJ2-3	many	TRBV4-3
CSASGGRATYNEQFF	TGCAGTGCTAGCGGTGGGAGGGCTACCTACAATGAGCAGTTCTTC	TRBD2	15	TRBJ2-1	many	TRBV20-1
CASRWTSGSKVEQFF	TGTGCCAGCCGATGGACTAGCGGGAGTAAGGTTGAGCAGTTCTTC	TRBD2	15	TRBJ2-1	many	TRBV27
CASRTYSNQPQHF	TGTGCCAGCAGAACTTATAGCAATCAGCCCCAGCATTTT	NA	13	TRBJ1-5	many	TRBV6-1
CASSPHGGGETQYF	TGTGCCAGCAGTCCGCACGGGGGTGGTGAGACCCAGTACTTC	NA	14	TRBJ2-5	many	TRBV12-3/TRBV12-4
CASSVERDSGSYNEQFF	TGTGCCAGCAGCGTAGAAAGGGATAGCGGGAGTTACAATGAGCAGTTCTTC	TRBD2	17	TRBJ2-1	few	TRBV9
CAISESGGWDRPGNTIYF	TGTGCCATCAGTGAGTCGGGGGGTTGGGACAGGCCTGGAAACACCATATATTTT	TRBD1	18	TRBJ1-3	few	TRBV10-3
CASSSGTGSNQPQHF	TGTGCCAGCAGCTCCGGGACAGGGAGCAATCAGCCCCAGCATTTT	TRBD1	15	TRBJ1-5	many	TRBV9
CASSLVVAGEWETQYF	TGTGCCAGCAGCTTAGTCGTAGCGGGAGAATGGGAGACCCAGTACTTC	TRBD2	16	TRBJ2-5	many	TRBV7-9
CATSDPRTGGEKLFF	TGTGCCACCAGTGATCCGCGGACAGGGGGTGAAAAACTGTTTTTT	TRBD1	15	TRBJ1-4	NA	TRBV24-1
CSASLMTVDTVNTEAFF	TGCAGTGCTAGTCTTATGACTGTAGACACAGTGAACACTGAAGCTTTCTTT	NA	17	TRBJ1-1	many	TRBV20-1
CASSLSNIQYF	TGTGCCAGCAGCTTGTCAAACATTCAGTACTTC	NA	11	TRBJ2-4	many	TRBV5-6
CASSLEGGLSYEQYF	TGTGCCAGCAGCTTAGAAGGGGGACTCTCCTACGAGCAGTACTTC	NA	15	TRBJ2-7	many	TRBV7-2
CSAPIRLASTDTQYF	TGCAGTGCCCCTATCCGACTAGCAAGCACAGATACGCAGTATTTT	TRBD2	15	TRBJ2-3	few	TRBV20-1